Presented here are 7 T cell receptor beta chains from one specimen sequenced in a study of CD8 T cells in ankylosing spondylitis. MiXCR, run by TCRdb on the 5' RACE reads, gives a single entry per CDR3 protein. The sample holds about 40,000 distinct CDR3 sequences; more than 15% are singletons and the top ten take around 45%. The sample was blood. The source of these receptors is a male donor with ankylosing spondylitis or in good health (not recorded which).

The chain uses TRBV28 and TRBJ2-7; 9 bases are a match to TRBD2. The germline V gene has CDR1 MDHEN and CDR2 SYDVKM. The V segment lost 4 bases and the J segment 4 bases; nucleotides outside the gene matches: 5. The CDR3 is 14 amino acids. The CDR3 DNA reads as TGTGCCAGCAGTTCGGGACTAGCCATGTACGAGCAGTACTTC. This gives the protein CASSSGLAMYEQYF.

The gene calls are TRBV28 and TRBJ2-3; D is possibly TRBD1 or TRBD2 (5 bases each). Trimming removed 6 bases from V and 2 bases from J, with 15 bases in between. Germline V gene data show CDR1 as MDHEN and CDR2 as SYDVKM. CDR3 size: 15 residues. The DNA of the CDR3 is TGTGCCAGCAGCCGGTCAGGGACCAACACAGATACGCAGTATTTT. This sequence encodes CASSRSGTNTDTQYF.

The chain joins TRBV7-9 to TRBJ2-2, with TRBD1 matching over 7 bases. CDR1 and CDR2 (germline): SEHNR, FQNEAQ (reference sequence). V shed 5 bases and J 6 bases; nucleotides not matched to a gene: 12. The CDR3 is made up of 16 amino acids. CDR3 bases: TGTGCCAGCAGCCACTACCCGACAGGGAGCCCCGGGGAGCTGTTTTTT. Translation gives CASSHYPTGSPGELFF.

V is TRBV6-6 and J is TRBJ2-1; D may be TRBD1 (6 bases). The CDR3 spans 14 residues. The V end lost 8 bases, the J end lost 8 bases, and 19 bases lay between the germline ends. The germline gives CDR1 MNHNY, CDR2 SVGAGI (reference sequence). The CDR3 DNA is TGTGCCAGCTGCGGATCGACAGGCGGCTATGAGCAGTTCTTC. It is translated as CASCGSTGGYEQFF.

This clonotype was counted only a few times. The V call is TRBV12-3 or TRBV12-4, the J call TRBJ2-2; 12 bases line up with TRBD2. The CDR3 runs 17 residues. V was pared by 5 bases and J by 4 bases, with 8 bases of the junction left unmatched. CDR3: CASSLLAGGPSTGELFF. The DNA for the CDR3 is TGTGCCAGCAGTCTCCTAGCGGGGGGGCCGAGCACCGGGGAGCTGTTTTTT.

This clonotype occurred a few times. A read error may produce the germline difference seen at one junction end. The genes are TRBV7-9 and TRBJ2-3, with TRBD2 matching 10 bases. The CDR3 runs to 14 residues. Germline assignment: CDR1 SEHNR and CDR2 FQNEAQ (reference sequence). The CDR3, as DNA: TGTGCCAGCAGGTTAGCGGGGGGAGAAGATACGCAGTATTTT. The encoded protein is CASRLAGGEDTQYF.

The rearrangement links TRBV3-2 to TRBJ2-4. TRBV3-2 is recorded as a pseudogene. CDR3 length: 14 residues. The CDR3 loop reads CASSQEPRKNIQYF. The CDR3, as DNA: TGTGCCAGCAGCCAAGAACCGAGAAAAAACATTCAGTACTTC.